This T cell receptor (beta chain) originates from a study of control samples from healthy donors and cancer patients. This CDR3 comprises 14 residues. The V gene's germline CDR1 is SGDLS and CDR2 YYNGEE. The V and J ends lost 5 bases and 2 bases respectively, with 8 bases between them. Method: immunoSEQ multiplex PCR; TCRdb's copy keeps in-frame clones and lacks some. The table includes 150,000 or so clones, just over 85% detected once. A note on this clone: Other nucleotide sequences from this sample produce the same CDR3.

The clonotype originates from a woman aged 25 to 45 in good health. Sequencing was done on a sample of blood. This chain uses TRBV9 with TRBJ2-6, with D tentatively TRBD1 or TRBD2 (6 bases each). The CDR3 nucleotides read TGTGCCAGCAGGGGGGGCGCTGGGGCCAACGTCCTGACTTTC. Translating it yields CASRGGAGANVLTF.